Listed here are 17 T cell receptor beta chains from one sample, sequenced in a study of OX40 agonist ivuxolimab in advanced cancers. Using immunoSEQ multiplex PCR, the repertoire was profiled, and TCRdb retains in-frame clones only, with some absent. Here the sample spans about 55,000 clones, 85% to 90% being singletons. The starting material was CD4+ or CD8+ T cells sorted from blood, obtained in a trial of the OX40 agonist ivuxolimab. The receptors here all came from an adult with an advanced solid tumor such as melanoma, head and neck, liver or kidney cancer.

This chain uses TRBV14 with TRBJ1-3; D is possibly TRBD1 (5 bases). Deletions cut 2 bases from V and 0 bases from J, with 11 bases between. This CDR3 contains 16 residues. Germline CDR1 SGHDN, CDR2 FVKESK. The CDR3 nucleotides are TGTGCCAGCAGCCAACCGGGACGATTCTCTGGAAACACCATATATTTT. It encodes CASSQPGRFSGNTIYF.

The V and J genes are TRBV19 and TRBJ1-2; D remains ambiguous. From germline, CDR1 is LNHDA and CDR2 SQIVND (reference sequence). The CDR3 sequence is 13 residues long. V was shortened by 8 bases and J by 5 bases, with 15 bases between the two germline ends. As DNA, the CDR3 is TGTGCCAGTTCCTTGGACGATGGGTATGGCTACACCTTC. This codes for CASSLDDGYGYTF.

The CDR3 sequence: CASSLRTGPYEQYF. The CDR3 region has the DNA TGTGCCAGCAGTTTAAGGACAGGCCCTTACGAGCAGTACTTC. V gene TRBV28 combines with J gene TRBJ2-7; 7 nucleotides match TRBD1. The CDR3 totals 14 residues. Germline trimming cut 2 bases from V and 4 bases from J; bases unmatched to any gene: 5. Looked up from germline, CDR1 is MDHEN and CDR2 is SYDVKM.

The chain uses TRBV7-2 and TRBJ1-2; 8 positions match TRBD1. Germline V gives CDR1 SGHTA, CDR2 FQGNSA. V dropped 1 base and J dropped 5; count of bases not matched to a gene: 3. The CDR3 spans 14 residues. CDR3 amino acids: CASSLDRGAYGYTF. CDR3 nucleotides: TGTGCCAGCAGCTTAGACAGGGGGGCTTATGGCTACACCTTC.

In this sample, this clone turned up once. The chain carries TRBV5-4 and TRBJ2-1, with D unresolved. There are 12 residues in the CDR3. CDR1 is SGHNT and CDR2 is YYREEE in the germline V gene (reference sequence). Trimming pared 4 bases from V and 4 bases from J, leaving 6 bases between. In DNA, the CDR3 is TGTGCCAGCAGCCGCCCTTACAATGAGCAGTTCTTC. Protein product: CASSRPYNEQFF. Combining the CDR3 with reference TRBV5-4 and TRBJ2-1 gives the whole variable domain ETGVTQSPTHLIKTRGQQVTLRCSSQSGHNTVSWYQQALGQGPQFIFQYYREEENGRGNFPPRFSGLQFPNYSSELNVNALELDDSALYLCASSRPYNEQFFGPGTRLTVL.

This rearrangement joins TRBV7-8 to TRBJ2-7, with D hard to call. This CDR3 has 16 residues. Trimming removed 4 bases from V and 0 bases from J, with 16 bases in between. Germline CDR1 and CDR2: SGHVS and FQNEAQ. CDR3 loop: CASSSRSPLLSYEQYF. As DNA, the CDR3 is TGTGCCAGCAGCTCCCGGTCCCCATTACTCTCCTACGAGCAGTACTTC.

This chain uses TRBV7-3 with TRBJ2-5, with 8 bases that match TRBD2. The ends lost 3 bases at V and 4 bases at J; junction bases unmatched: 7. The germline V gene has CDR1 SGHTA and CDR2 FQGTGA. The CDR3 has 15 amino acids. In DNA, the CDR3 is TGTGCCAGCAGCTTCAGAGCGGGAGATAGAGAGACCCAGTACTTC. Translating it yields CASSFRAGDRETQYF.

The chain has TRBV14 and TRBJ1-2, with no clear D. V shed 2 bases and J shed 1 base, with 5 bases lying between them. This CDR3 is built from 13 residues. Germline V gene lookup returns CDR1 SGHDN and CDR2 FVKESK. The CDR3 loop reads CASSQQSNYGYTF. The CDR3 bases are TGTGCCAGCAGCCAACAGAGTAACTATGGCTACACCTTC.

The rearrangement joins TRBV5-4 to TRBJ2-7, with TRBD2 matching over 11 bases. Germline V gene data show CDR1 as SGHNT and CDR2 as YYREEE (reference sequence). The CDR3 sequence is 14 residues long. With V trimmed by 5 bases and J by 6 bases, 7 bases remained unmatched. CDR3 DNA sequence: TGTGCCAGCAGGGTCCCTGGGACTAGCGGCGAGCAGTACTTC. Its translation: CASRVPGTSGEQYF.

The chain employs TRBV10-2 and TRBJ2-3; D gene uncertain. The V end lost 8 bases, the J end lost 6 bases, and 12 bases lay between the germline ends. CDR1 is WSHSY and CDR2 is SAAADI in the germline V gene. The CDR3 sequence is 12 residues long. CDR3 region: CASSPLWDTQYF. In nucleotides, the CDR3 is TGCGCCAGCTCCCCGTTGTGGGATACGCAGTATTTT.

This chain links TRBV7-2 with TRBJ1-5; a possible D gene is TRBD1 (5 bases). The CDR3 has 15 residues. V lost 6 bases to trimming and J lost 5 bases, with 17 bases between them. Looked up from germline, CDR1 is SGHTA and CDR2 is FQGNSA. CDR3 protein: CASSFQSGDDQPQHF. CDR3 DNA sequence: TGTGCCAGCAGTTTCCAATCCGGGGACGATCAGCCCCAGCATTTT.

Comment on this clone: Other DNA sequences in this specimen translate into the identical CDR3. The chain links TRBV11-2 to TRBJ2-7; D is possibly TRBD1 (6 bases). Germline V gene sequence: CDR1 SGHAT, CDR2 FQNNGV. This CDR3 region has 16 residues. V dropped 4 bases and J dropped 6 bases, with 22 bases sitting between them. The CDR3 reads CASSSQGRSARAEQYF. CDR3 DNA sequence: TGTGCCAGCAGCTCCCAGGGGCGGTCGGCGAGGGCCGAGCAGTACTTC.

This clone occurred a few times. V is TRBV5-1 and J is TRBJ1-1; no definite D call. From germline, CDR1 is SGHRS and CDR2 YFSETQ. The CDR3 extends over 14 amino acids. V lost 3 bases and J lost 1, with 10 bases in between. The CDR3 spells CASSSRSTNTEAFF. The DNA of the CDR3 is TGCGCCAGCAGCTCGAGGAGTACGAACACTGAAGCTTTCTTT.

This sequence joins TRBV4-2 and TRBJ2-5; 11 bases line up with TRBD2. The CDR3 is 16 residues long. J gave up 2 bases and V 3 bases, and 5 bases lay outside the gene matches. Germline V gene lookup returns CDR1 LGHNA and CDR2 YNFKEQ. This chain's CDR3 is CASSHRTSGPQETQYF. The CDR3 nucleotides read TGTGCCAGCAGCCATCGGACTAGCGGGCCACAAGAGACCCAGTACTTC.

This clone was recorded only once. The rearrangement links TRBV18 to TRBJ2-5; possible D gene TRBD2, 6 bases. The J call is doubtful: the DNA matches TRBJ2-7 better. This CDR3 region has 15 residues. Germline V lookup: CDR1 KGHSH, CDR2 LQKENI. The CDR3 sequence is CASSPGGTSSYEQYF. CDR3 bases: TGTGCCAGCTCACCAGGCGGGACCAGCTCCTACGAGCAGTACTTC.

The CDR3 DNA follows: TGTGCCAGCAGCGGGATGGCCGGAACTCGCAAGTACTTC. This gives the protein CASSGMAGTRKYF. The chain has TRBV2 and TRBJ2-5; D is possibly TRBD2 (5 bases). The CDR3 consists of 13 residues. CDR1 and CDR2 from the germline V gene are SNHLY and FYNNEI. Between the trimmed V and J ends, which lost 6 bases and 12 bases, there was a span of 20 bases.

This clone has a single count. The rearrangement joins TRBV18 to TRBJ1-2; D possibly corresponds to TRBD1 (6 bases). CDR3 length: 14 residues. Trimming cost V 2 bases and J 3 bases, with 10 bases left between them. Germline V lookup: CDR1 KGHSH, CDR2 LQKENI. CDR3 amino acids: CASSPIKGDYGYTF. The CDR3 DNA is TGTGCCAGCTCACCAATCAAGGGGGACTATGGCTACACCTTC.